The 2 T cell receptor beta chains listed next were all sequenced from one sample in a study of blood T cell repertoires in COVID-19 (dated by TCRdb to between 2020 and 2021). The library came from the immunoSEQ multiplex PCR assay. In its TCRdb copy, this immuneACCESS table keeps in-frame sequences only and misses some clones. Where compared with another copy, unresolved V genes explain less than half of these, and the others have no known cause. For this sample there are 130,000 or so clones; approximately 82% appear just once. Jointly, the top ten make up 1.6% of the sample. Material for sequencing was peripheral blood. The receptors here all came from a human donor in a cohort sampled during active COVID-19.

This clone was seen only a few times. The chain joins TRBV6-4 to TRBJ1-1; D call uncertain. Per germline, CDR1 MRHNA and CDR2 SNTAGT. This CDR3 has 16 residues. The ends were cut back, 7 bases at V and 7 bases at J, with 25 bases in the middle. The CDR3 is CASTTPPGHPRSEAFF. CDR3 in DNA: TGTGCCAGCACCACACCTCCGGGTCACCCGAGGAGTGAAGCTTTCTTT.

CDR3 protein: CASSPRGRAFF. For the CDR3, the DNA is TGTGCCAGCAGCCCCAGGGGGAGGGCTTTCTTT. The chain couples TRBV11-2 to TRBJ1-1, with 7 bases matching TRBD1. Germline V gene lookup returns CDR1 SGHAT and CDR2 FQNNGV. The CDR3 has 11 residues. With V trimmed by 5 bases and J by 11 bases, 5 bases remained unmatched.